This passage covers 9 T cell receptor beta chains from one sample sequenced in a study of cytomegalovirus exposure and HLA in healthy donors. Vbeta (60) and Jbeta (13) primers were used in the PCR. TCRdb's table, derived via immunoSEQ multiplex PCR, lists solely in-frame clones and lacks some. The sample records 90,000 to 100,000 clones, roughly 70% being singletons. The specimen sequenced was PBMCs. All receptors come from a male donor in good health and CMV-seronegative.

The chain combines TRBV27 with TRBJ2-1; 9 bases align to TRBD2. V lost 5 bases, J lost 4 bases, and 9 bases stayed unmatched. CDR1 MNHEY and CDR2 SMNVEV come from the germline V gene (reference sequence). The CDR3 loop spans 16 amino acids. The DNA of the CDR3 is TGTGCCAGCAGTCCATACCAGCGGGAGGCGTACAATGAGCAGTTCTTC. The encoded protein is CASSPYQREAYNEQFF.

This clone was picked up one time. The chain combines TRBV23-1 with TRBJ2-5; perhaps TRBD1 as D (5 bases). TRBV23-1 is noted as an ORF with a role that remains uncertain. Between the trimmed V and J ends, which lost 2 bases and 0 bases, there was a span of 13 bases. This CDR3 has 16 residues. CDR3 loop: CASSQRFRGYQETQYF. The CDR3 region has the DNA TGCGCCAGCAGTCAAAGGTTTAGGGGATACCAAGAGACCCAGTACTTC.

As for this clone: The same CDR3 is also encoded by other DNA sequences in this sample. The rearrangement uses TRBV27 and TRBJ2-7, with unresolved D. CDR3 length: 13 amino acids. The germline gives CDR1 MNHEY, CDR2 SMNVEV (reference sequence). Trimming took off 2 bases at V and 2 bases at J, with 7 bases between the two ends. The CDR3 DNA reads TGTGCCAGCAGTTTAGGTCAGACCTACGAGCAGTACTTC. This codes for CASSLGQTYEQYF.

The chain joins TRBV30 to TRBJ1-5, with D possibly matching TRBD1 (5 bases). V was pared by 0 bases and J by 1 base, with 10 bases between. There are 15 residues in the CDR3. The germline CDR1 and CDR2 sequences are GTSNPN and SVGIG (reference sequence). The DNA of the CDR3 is TGTGCCTGGAGTGTGGGGCCTCCAAGCAATCAGCCCCAGCATTTT. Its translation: CAWSVGPPSNQPQHF.

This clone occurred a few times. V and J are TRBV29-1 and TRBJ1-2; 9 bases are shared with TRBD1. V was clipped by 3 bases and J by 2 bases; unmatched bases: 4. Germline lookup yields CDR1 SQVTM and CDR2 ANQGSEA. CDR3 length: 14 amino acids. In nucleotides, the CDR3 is TGCAGCGTTGACCCAGGACAGGGGAACTATGGCTACACCTTC. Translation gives CSVDPGQGNYGYTF.

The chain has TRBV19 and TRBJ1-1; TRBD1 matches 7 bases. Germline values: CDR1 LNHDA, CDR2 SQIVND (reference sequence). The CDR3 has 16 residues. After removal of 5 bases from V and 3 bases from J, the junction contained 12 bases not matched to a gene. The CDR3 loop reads CASSSAGGSSYTEAFF. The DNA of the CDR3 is TGTGCCAGTAGTTCGGCAGGGGGGTCTTCTTACACTGAAGCTTTCTTT.

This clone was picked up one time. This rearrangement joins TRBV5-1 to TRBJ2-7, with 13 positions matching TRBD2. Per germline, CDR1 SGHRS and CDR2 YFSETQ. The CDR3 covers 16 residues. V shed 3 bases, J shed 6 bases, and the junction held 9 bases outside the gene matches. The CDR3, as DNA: TGCGCCAGCAGCTGGGCCGGGACTAGCGGGACTTGCGAGCAGTACTTC. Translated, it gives CASSWAGTSGTCEQYF.

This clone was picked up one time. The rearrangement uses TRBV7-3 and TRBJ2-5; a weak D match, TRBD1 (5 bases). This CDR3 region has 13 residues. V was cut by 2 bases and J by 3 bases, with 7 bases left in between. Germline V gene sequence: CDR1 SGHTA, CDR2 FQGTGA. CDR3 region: CASSLRQKETQYF. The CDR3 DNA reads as TGTGCCAGCAGCTTACGACAGAAAGAGACCCAGTACTTC.

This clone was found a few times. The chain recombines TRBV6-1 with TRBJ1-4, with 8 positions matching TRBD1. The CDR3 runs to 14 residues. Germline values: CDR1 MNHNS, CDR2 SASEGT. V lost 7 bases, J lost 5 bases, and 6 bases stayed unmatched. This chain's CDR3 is CASNNRGLNEKLFF. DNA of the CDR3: TGTGCCAGCAACAACAGGGGGTTGAATGAAAAACTGTTTTTT.